The source of this T cell receptor (beta chain) is a study of identical twins. Template switching (which added a universal primer site) was used, and cDNA carried unique molecular identifiers. TCRdb analysed the 5' RACE reads with MiXCR anew, one entry per CDR3 protein. The top ten hold roughly 0.46% of the sample, which has a few hundred thousand distinct CDR3 sequences, nearly 15% seen once. This clonotype was seen only a few times. These sequences were also reported in another study, on yellow fever vaccine responses in identical twins. In that study: Twins reportedly showed a vaccine T cell response that seemed partly convergent and partly personalized.

This receptor was identified in a woman younger than 35 in good health. Sequencing input: CD4+ T cells sorted from blood.

The chain's CDR3 is CASSLNLAGGTDTQYF. CDR3 bases: TGTGCCAGCAGTTTAAATCTAGCGGGAGGCACAGATACGCAGTATTTT. The rearrangement joins TRBV12-3 or TRBV12-4 to TRBJ2-3; 10 bases match TRBD2. The CDR3 runs to 16 residues. After removal of 2 bases from V and 1 base from J, the junction contained 3 bases not matched to a gene.